The entry below describes one T cell receptor beta chain. The antigen this receptor binds is unknown. Base quality data are lacking; no much larger clone is found one base away. This record belongs to a study of blood T cell repertoires in COVID-19 (dated by TCRdb to 2020 to 2021). In the study overall: Samples covering the acute and convalescent phases of COVID-19 were provided by collaborators in the United States, Italy and Spain. The material from the prospective study consisted of cDNA or gDNA derived from T cells, B-cell-depleted T cells, or PBMCs. Deeply sampled blood TCRbeta repertoires from subjects exposed to, actively infected with, or recovered from COVID-19 were included in the dataset. The repertoires were released in a freely available public database intended as a resource for research on the immune response to SARS-CoV-2. Samples came from the ongoing ImmuneRACE study (first 160 participants) plus 1,254 subjects from 6 global collaborators. The sample metadata nearly always contained a de-identified subject ID, COVID-19 status, age in years and sex. Where available, HLA class I and class II types were taken from metadata supplied by the sample provider and were not determined by assay-based typing. General findings and caveats noted by the study authors: Clinical and demographic metadata were provided uncurated, with the amount varying by source and participant.

At the junction V is shortened by 0 bases and J by 4 bases, with 10 bases in between. Via the germline V gene, CDR1 is SGDLS and CDR2 YYNGEE. The CDR3 holds 15 amino acids from the cysteine to the phenylalanine. The DNA shown is the 45-base CDR3, in frame from base 1. Each collaborating institution followed its own protocols to collect whole blood in K2EDTA tubes. Collaborator samples were shipped for TCRbeta analysis as frozen whole blood, isolated PBMCs, or DNA extracted from either sample type. TCRbeta CDR3 regions were amplified from genomic DNA by means of the immunoSEQ Assay, a bias-controlled multiplex PCR. From the authors' description of their analysis: The number of nucleated cells in each sample was estimated from the amplification of reference gene primers within the assay. Sequence reads were collapsed and filtered to measure the absolute abundance of every unique TCRbeta CDR3 rearrangement. For each sample, productive Simpson clonality was calculated as the square root of Simpson's diversity index over productive rearrangements. Sourced from immuneACCESS, this table was stored by TCRdb with only in-frame sequences that have V and J called. A share of the clones is absent; for the studies checked, an unresolved V gene accounts for under half, and the remainder has no known explanation. That table is the source of V, J and clone size, and D and trimming were worked out from the DNA. The sample table shows some 150,000 clones, and 75% to 90% are seen once. The biggest ten clones account for around 3.2% of the sample.

Sample: peripheral blood. The sequence joins TRBV9 to TRBJ2-2, with the D gene uncertain. The TCR comes from a man between 60 and 75 years old with active or convalescent COVID-19. For the CDR3, the sequence is CASSVGVTSTGELFF. The base sequence is TGTGCCAGCAGCGTAGGAGTCACTTCCACCGGGGAGCTGTTTTTT.